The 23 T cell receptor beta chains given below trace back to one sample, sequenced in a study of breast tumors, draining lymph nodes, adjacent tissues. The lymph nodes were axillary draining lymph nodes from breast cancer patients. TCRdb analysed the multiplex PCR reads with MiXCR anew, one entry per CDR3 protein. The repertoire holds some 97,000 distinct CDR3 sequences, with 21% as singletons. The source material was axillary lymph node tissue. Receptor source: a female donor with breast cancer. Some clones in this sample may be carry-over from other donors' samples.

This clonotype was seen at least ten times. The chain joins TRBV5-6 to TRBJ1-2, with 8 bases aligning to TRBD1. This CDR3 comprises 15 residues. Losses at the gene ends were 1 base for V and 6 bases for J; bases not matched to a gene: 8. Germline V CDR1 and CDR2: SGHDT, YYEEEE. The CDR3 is CASSLNQGAQDGYTF. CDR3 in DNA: TGTGCCAGCAGCTTGAACCAGGGGGCGCAGGATGGCTACACCTTC.

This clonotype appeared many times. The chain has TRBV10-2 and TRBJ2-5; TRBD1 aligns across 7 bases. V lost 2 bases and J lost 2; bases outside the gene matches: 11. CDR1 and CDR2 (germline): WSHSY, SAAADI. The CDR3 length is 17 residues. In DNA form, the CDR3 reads TGCGCCAGCAGTGAGCAGGTCCTCCCGGGACAGCAAGAGACCCAGTACTTC. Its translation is CASSEQVLPGQQETQYF.

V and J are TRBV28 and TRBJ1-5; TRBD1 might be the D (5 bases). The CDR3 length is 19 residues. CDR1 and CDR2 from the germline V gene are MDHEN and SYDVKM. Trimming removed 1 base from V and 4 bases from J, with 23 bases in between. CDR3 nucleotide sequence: TGTGCCAGCAGTTTATCTTCGGGACGCCGGGACGGCCGAAATCAGCCCCAGCATTTT. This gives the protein CASSLSSGRRDGRNQPQHF. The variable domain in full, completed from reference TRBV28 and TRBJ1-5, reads DVKVTQSSRYLVKRTGEKVFLECVQDMDHENMFWYRQDPGLGLRLIYFSYDVKMKEKGDIPEGYSVSREKKERFSLILESASTNQTSMYLCASSLSSGRRDGRNQPQHFGDGTRLSIL.

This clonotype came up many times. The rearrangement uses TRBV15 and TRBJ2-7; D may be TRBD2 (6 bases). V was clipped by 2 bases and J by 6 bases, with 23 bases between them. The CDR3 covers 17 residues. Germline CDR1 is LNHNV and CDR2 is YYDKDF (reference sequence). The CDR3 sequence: CATSRFTLTSFNGEQYF. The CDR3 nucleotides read TGTGCCACCAGCAGATTTACCTTGACTAGTTTTAACGGCGAGCAGTACTTC.

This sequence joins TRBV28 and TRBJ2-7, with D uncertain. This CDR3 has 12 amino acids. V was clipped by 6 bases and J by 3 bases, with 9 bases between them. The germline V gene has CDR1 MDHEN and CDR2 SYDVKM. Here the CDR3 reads CASRPTSYEQYF. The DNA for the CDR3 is TGTGCCAGCAGACCCACCAGCTACGAGCAGTACTTC.

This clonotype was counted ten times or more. DNA of the CDR3: TGTGCCAGCAGCTTAGTCCTAGCGGGGGGGGACAATGAGCAGTTCTTC. Amino acids: CASSLVLAGGDNEQFF. V and J are TRBV7-2 and TRBJ2-1, with 12 bases fitting TRBD2. The CDR3 loop spans 16 amino acids. CDR1 and CDR2 (germline): SGHTA, FQGNSA. V lost 1 base and J lost 5; bases outside the gene matches: 3.

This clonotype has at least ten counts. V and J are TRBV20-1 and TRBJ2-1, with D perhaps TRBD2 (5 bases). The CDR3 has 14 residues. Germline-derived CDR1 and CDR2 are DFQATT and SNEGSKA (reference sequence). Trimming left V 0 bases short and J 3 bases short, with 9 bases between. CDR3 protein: CSARDSGIYNEQFF. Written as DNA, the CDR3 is TGCAGTGCTAGAGACAGCGGAATCTACAATGAGCAGTTCTTC.

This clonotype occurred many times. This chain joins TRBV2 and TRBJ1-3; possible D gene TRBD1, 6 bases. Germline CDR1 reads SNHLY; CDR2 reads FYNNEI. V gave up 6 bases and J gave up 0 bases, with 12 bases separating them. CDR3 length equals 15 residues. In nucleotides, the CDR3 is TGTGCCAGCAGGATAACAGGGAGCTCTGGAAACACCATATATTTT. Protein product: CASRITGSSGNTIYF. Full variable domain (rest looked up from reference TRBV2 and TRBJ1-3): EPEVTQTPSHQVTQMGQEVILRCVPISNHLYFYWYRQILGQKVEFLVSFYNNEISEKSEIFDDQFSVERPDGSNFTLKIRSTKLEDSAMYFCASRITGSSGNTIYFGEGSWLTVV.

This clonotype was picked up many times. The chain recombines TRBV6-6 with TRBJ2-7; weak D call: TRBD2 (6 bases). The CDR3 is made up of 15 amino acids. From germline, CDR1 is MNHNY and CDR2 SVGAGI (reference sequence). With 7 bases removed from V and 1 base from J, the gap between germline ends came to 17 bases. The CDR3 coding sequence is TGTGCCAGCACCACGGGGGAGAGGAAATCCTACGAGCAGTACTTC. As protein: CASTTGERKSYEQYF.

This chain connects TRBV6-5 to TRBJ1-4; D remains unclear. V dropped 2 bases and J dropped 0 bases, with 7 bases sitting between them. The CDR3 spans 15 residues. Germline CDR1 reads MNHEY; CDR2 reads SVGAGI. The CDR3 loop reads CASSYKQATNEKLFF. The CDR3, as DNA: TGTGCCAGCAGTTACAAACAAGCAACTAATGAAAAACTGTTTTTT.

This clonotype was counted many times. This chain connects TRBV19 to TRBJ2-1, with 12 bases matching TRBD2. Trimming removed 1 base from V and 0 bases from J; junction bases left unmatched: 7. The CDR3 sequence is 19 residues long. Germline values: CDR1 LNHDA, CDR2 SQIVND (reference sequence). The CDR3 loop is CASSIGTTSGSGSYNEQFF. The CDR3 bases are TGTGCCAGTAGTATAGGTACGACTAGCGGGAGTGGCTCCTACAATGAGCAGTTCTTC.

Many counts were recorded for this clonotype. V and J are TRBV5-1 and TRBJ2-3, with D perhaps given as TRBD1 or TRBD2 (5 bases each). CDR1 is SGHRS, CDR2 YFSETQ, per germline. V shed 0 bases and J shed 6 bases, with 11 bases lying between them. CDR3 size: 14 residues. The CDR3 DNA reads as TGCGCCAGCAGCTTGGAGGGGAGTAGGGATACGCAGTATTTT. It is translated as CASSLEGSRDTQYF.

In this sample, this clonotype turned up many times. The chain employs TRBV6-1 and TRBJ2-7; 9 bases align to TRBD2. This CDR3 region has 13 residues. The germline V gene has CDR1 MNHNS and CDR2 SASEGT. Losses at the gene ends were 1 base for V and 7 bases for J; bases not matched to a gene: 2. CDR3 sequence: CASSEVSGREQYF. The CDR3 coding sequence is TGTGCCAGCAGTGAAGTAAGCGGGAGGGAGCAGTACTTC.

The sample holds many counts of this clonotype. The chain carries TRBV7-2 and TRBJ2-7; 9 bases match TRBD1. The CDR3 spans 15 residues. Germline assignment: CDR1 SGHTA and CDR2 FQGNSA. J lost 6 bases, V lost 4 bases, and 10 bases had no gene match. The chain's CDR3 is CASSSRRGQGVEQYF. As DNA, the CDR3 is TGTGCCAGCAGCTCCCGTAGGGGACAGGGTGTCGAGCAGTACTTC.

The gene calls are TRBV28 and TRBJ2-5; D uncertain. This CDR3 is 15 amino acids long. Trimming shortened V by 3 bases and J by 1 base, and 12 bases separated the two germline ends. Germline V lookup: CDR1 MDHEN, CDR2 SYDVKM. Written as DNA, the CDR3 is TGTGCCAGCAGTTTTCCCACGCATTTCCAAGAGACCCAGTACTTC. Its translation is CASSFPTHFQETQYF.

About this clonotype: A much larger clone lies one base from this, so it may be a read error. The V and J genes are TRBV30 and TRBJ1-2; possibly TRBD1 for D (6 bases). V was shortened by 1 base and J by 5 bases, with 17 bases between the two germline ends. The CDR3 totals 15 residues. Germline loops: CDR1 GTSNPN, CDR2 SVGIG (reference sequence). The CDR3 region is CAWSAGGRGTYGYTF. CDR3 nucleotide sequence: TGTGCCTGGAGTGCGGGGGGGCGCGGAACGTATGGCTACACCTTC.

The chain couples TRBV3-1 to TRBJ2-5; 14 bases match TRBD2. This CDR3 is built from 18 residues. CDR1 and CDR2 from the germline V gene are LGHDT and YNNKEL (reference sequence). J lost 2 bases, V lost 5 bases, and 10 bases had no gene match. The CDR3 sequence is CASSLGLAGGPTQETQYF. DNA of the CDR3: TGTGCCAGCAGCTTAGGACTAGCGGGGGGACCGACACAAGAGACCCAGTACTTC.

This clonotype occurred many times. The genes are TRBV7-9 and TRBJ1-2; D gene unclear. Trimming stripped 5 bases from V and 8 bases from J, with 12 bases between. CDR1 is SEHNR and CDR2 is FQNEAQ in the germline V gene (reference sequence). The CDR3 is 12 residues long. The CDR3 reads CASSLSTSGYTF. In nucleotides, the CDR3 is TGTGCCAGCAGCCTAAGCACGAGCGGCTACACCTTC.

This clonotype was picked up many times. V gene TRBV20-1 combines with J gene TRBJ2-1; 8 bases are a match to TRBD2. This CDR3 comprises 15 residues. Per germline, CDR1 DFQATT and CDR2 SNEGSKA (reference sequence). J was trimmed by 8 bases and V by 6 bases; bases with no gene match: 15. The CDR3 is CSARTSRGVWDEQFF. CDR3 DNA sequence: TGCAGTGCGCGGACTAGCCGGGGGGTCTGGGATGAGCAGTTCTTC.

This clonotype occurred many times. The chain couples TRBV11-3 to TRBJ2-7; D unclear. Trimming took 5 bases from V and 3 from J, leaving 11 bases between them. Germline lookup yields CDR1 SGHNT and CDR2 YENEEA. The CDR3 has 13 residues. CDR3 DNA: TGTGCCAGCAGCGATGGCCACGACTACGAGCAGTACTTC. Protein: CASSDGHDYEQYF.

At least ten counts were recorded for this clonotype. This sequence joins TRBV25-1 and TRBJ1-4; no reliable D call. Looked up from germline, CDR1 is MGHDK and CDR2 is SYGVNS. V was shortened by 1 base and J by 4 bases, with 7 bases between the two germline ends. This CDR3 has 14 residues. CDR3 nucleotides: TGTGCCAGCAGTGAATTAAGAGATAATGAAAAACTGTTTTTT. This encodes CASSELRDNEKLFF. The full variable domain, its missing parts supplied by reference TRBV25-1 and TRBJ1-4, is EADIYQTPRYLVIGTGKKITLECSQTMGHDKMYWYQQDPGMELHLIHYSYGVNSTEKGDLSSESTVSRIRTEHFPLTLESARPSHTSQYLCASSELRDNEKLFFGSGTQLSVL.

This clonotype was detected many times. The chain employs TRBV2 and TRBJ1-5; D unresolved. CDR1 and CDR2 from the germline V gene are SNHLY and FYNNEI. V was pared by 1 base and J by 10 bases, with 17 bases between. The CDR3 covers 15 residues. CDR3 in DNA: TGTGCCAGCAGTGAAGATGGACGGAAATCGAGCCCCCAGCATTTT. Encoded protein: CASSEDGRKSSPQHF.

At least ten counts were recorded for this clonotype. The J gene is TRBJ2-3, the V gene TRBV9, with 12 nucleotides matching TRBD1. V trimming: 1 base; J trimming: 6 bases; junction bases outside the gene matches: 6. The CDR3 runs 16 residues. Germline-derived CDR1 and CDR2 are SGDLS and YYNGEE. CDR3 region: CASSVTGQGAWDTQYF. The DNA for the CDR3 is TGTGCCAGCAGCGTAACGGGACAGGGGGCTTGGGATACGCAGTATTTT.